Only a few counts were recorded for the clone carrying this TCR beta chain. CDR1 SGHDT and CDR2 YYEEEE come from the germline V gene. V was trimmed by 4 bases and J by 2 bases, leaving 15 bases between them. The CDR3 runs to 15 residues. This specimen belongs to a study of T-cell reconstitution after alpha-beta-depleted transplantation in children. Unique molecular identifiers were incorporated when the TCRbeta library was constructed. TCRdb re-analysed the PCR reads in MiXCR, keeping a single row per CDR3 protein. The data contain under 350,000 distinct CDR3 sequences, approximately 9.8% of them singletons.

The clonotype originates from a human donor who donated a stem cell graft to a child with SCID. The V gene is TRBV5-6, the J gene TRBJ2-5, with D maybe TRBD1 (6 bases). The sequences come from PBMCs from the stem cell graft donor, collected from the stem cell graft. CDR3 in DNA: TGTGCCAGCAGCCCCGGACAGAGGAGTCAAGAGACCCAGTACTTC. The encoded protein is CASSPGQRSQETQYF.